This TCR beta chain stems from a study of blood T cell repertoires in COVID-19. Study details: Acute-phase and convalescent COVID-19 samples originated in the United States, Italy and Spain. Sample material is recorded as cDNA or gDNA derived from T cells, B-cell-depleted T cells, or PBMCs.

Per the study methods: Quantification of nucleated cells was approximated via reference gene primer amplification. Method: immunoSEQ multiplex PCR; TCRdb's copy keeps in-frame clones and lacks some. V and J calls and clone size are given by that table; D and trimming were obtained from the DNA. This sample has some 120,000 clones; roughly 80% occur once, and the top ten carry 2% to 2.5%. The TCR comes from a young man with acute or convalescent COVID-19. The specimen was peripheral blood.

The CDR3 bases are TGTGCCTGGTCTCCCGGTAACACTGAAGCTTTCTTT. Translating it yields CAWSPGNTEAFF. The V and J genes are TRBV30 and TRBJ1-1; no clear D. CDR1 and CDR2 (germline): GTSNPN, SVGIG (reference sequence). The CDR3 is made up of 12 amino acids. V was cut by 5 bases and J by 2 bases, with 9 bases left in between.